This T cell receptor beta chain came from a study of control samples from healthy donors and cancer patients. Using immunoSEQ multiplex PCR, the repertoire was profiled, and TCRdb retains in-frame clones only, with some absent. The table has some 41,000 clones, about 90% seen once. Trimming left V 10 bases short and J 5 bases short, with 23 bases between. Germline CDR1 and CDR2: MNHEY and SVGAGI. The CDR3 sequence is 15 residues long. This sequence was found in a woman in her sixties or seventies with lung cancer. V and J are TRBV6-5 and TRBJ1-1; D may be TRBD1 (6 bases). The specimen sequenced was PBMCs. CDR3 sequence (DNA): TGTGCCACCGTACCCCAGCGTCAGGGGTCGACTGAAGCTTTCTTT. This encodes CATVPQRQGSTEAFF.